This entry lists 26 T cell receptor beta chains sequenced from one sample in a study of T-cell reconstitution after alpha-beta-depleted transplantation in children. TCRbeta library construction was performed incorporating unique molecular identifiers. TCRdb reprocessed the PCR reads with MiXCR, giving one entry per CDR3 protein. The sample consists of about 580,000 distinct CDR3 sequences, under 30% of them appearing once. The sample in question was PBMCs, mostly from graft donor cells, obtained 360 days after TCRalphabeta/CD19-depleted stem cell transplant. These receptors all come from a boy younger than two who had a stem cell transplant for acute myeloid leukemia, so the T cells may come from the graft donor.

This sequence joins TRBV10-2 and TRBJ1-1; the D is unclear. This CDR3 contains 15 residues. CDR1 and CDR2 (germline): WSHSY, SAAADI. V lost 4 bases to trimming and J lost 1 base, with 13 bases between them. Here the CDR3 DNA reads TGCGCCAGCAGTGGGGAGCGGGAGAAGAACACTGAAGCTTTCTTT. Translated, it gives CASSGEREKNTEAFF.

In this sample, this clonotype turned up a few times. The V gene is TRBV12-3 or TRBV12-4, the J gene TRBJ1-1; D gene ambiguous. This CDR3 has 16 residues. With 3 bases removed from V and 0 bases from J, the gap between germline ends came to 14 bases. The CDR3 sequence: CASSFAPLGMNTEAFF. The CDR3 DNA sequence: TGTGCCAGCAGTTTTGCCCCCCTAGGGATGAACACTGAAGCTTTCTTT.

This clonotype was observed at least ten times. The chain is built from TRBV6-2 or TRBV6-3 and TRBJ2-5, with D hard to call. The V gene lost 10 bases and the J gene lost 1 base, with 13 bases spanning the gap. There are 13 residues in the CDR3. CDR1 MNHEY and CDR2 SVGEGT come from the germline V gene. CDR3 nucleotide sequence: TGTGCCATCCGGAAGGCACTCCAAGAGACCCAGTACTTC. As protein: CAIRKALQETQYF.

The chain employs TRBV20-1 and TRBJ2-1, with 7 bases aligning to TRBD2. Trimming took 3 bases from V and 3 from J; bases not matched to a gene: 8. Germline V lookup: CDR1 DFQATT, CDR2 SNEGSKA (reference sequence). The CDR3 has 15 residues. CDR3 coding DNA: TGCAGTGCTAGGCTCCCTAGCGGCTACTACAATGAGCAGTTCTTC. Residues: CSARLPSGYYNEQFF.

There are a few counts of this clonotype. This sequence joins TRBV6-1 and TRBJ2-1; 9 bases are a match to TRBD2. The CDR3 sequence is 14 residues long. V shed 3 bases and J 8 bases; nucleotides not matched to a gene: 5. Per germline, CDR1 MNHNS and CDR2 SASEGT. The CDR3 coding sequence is TGTGCCAGCAGTGAGTTGGGACTAGCATATGAGCAGTTCTTC. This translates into CASSELGLAYEQFF.

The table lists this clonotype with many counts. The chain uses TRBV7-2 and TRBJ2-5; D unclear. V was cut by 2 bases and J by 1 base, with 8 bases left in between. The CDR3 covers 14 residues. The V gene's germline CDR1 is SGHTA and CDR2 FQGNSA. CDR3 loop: CASSLNPSQETQYF. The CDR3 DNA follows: TGTGCCAGCAGCTTAAATCCCAGCCAAGAGACCCAGTACTTC.

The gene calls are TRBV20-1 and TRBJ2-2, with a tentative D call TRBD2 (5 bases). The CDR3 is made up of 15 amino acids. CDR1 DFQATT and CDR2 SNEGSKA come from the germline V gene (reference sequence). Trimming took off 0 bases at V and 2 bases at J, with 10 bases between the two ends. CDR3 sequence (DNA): TGCAGTGCTAGAGAAGGTTGGACTAACACCGGGGAGCTGTTTTTT. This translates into CSAREGWTNTGELFF.

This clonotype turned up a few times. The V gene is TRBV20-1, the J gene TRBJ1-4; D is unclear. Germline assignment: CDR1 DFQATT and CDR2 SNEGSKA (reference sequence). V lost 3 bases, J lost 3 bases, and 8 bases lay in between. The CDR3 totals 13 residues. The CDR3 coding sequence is TGCAGTGCTAGTTACGGAGCTAATGAAAAACTGTTTTTT. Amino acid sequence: CSASYGANEKLFF.

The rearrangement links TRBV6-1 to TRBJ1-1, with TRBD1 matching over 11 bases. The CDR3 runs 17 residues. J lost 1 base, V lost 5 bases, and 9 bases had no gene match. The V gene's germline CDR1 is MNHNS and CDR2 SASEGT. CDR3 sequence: CASSPRDRGTRNTEAFF. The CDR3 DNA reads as TGTGCCAGCAGTCCCCGGGACAGGGGGACCCGGAACACTGAAGCTTTCTTT.

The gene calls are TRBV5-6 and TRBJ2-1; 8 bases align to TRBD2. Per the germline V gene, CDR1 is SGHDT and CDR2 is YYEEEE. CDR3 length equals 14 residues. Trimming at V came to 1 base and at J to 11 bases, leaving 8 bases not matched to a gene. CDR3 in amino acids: CASSLIGGAQKQFF. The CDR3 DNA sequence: TGTGCCAGCAGCTTGATCGGGGGGGCCCAGAAGCAGTTCTTC. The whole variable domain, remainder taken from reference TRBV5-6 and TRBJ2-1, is DAGVTQSPTHLIKTRGQQVTLRCSPKSGHDTVSWYQQALGQGPQFIFQYYEEEERQRGNFPDRFSGHQFPNYSSELNVNALLLGDSALYLCASSLIGGAQKQFFGPGTRLTVL.

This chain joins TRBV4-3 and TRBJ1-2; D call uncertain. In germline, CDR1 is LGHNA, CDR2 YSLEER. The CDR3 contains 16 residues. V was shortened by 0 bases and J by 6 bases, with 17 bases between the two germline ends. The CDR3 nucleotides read TGCGCCAGCAGCCAAGATGGGGTCGGCGATGGACATGGCTACACCTTC. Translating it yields CASSQDGVGDGHGYTF.

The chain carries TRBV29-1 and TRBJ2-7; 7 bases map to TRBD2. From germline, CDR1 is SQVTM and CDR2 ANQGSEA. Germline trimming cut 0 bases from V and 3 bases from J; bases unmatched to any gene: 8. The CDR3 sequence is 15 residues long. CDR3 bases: TGCAGCGTTGAAGATAGCGGGTGGGGGGGCTACGAGCAGTACTTC. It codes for CSVEDSGWGGYEQYF.

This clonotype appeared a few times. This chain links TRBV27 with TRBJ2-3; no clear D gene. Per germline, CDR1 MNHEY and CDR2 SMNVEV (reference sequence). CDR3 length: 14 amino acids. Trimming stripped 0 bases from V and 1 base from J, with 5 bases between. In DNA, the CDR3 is TGTGCCAGCAGTTTATCGCCACGCACAGATACGCAGTATTTT. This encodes CASSLSPRTDTQYF.

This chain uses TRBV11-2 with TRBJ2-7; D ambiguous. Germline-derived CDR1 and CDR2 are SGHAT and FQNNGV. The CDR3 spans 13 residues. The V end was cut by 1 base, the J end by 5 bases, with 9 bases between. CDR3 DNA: TGTGCCAGCAGCTTAGGATCCACCGACGAGCAGTACTTC. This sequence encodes CASSLGSTDEQYF.

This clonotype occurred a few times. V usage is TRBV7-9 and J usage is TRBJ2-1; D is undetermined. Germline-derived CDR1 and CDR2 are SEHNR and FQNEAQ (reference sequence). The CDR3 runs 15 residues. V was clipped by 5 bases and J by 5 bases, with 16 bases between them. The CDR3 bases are TGTGCCAGCAGCAACCCAGTTCCTCAAAACAATGAGCAGTTCTTC. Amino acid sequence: CASSNPVPQNNEQFF.

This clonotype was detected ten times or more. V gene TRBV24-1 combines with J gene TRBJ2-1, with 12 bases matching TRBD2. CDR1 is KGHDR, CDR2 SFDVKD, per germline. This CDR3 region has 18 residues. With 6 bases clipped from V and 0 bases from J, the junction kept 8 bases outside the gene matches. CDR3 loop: CATSSWTSGETSYNEQFF. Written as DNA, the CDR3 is TGTGCCACCAGTTCCTGGACTAGCGGGGAGACCTCCTACAATGAGCAGTTCTTC.

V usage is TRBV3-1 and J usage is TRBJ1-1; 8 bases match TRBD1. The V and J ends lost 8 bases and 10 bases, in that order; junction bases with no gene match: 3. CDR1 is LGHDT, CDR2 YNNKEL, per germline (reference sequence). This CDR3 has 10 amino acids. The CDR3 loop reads CASGQGAAFF. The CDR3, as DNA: TGTGCCAGCGGACAGGGAGCAGCTTTCTTT.

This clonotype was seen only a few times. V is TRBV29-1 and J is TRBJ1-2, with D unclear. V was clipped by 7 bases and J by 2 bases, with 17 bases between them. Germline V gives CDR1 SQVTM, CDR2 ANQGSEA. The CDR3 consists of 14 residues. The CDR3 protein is CSAGDGRKNYGYTF. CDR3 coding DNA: TGCAGCGCTGGGGATGGGCGGAAGAACTATGGCTACACCTTC.

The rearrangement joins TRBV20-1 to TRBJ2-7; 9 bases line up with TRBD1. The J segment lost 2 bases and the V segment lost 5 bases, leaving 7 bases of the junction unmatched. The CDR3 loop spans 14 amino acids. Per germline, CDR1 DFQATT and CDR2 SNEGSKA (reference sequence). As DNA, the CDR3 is TGCAGTGCTCACTTCGGGACAGGGCCCTACGAGCAGTACTTC. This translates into CSAHFGTGPYEQYF.

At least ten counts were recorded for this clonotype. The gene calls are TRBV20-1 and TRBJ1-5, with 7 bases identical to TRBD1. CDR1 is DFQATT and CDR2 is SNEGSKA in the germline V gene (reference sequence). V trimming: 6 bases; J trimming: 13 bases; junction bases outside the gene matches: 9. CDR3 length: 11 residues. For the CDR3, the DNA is TGCAGTGCAAGACAGGGTCAGGAGCAGCATTTT. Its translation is CSARQGQEQHF.

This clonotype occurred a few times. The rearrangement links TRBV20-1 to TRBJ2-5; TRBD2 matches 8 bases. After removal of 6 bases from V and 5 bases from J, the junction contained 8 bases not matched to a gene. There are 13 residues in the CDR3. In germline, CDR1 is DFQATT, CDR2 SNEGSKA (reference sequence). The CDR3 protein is CSAGSGGAETQYF. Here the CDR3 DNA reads TGCAGTGCAGGGAGCGGGGGTGCGGAGACCCAGTACTTC.

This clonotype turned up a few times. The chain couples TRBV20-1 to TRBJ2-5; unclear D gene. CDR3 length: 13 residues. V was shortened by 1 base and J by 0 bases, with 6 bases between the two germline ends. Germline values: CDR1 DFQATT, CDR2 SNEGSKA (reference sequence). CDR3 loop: CSARVQNQETQYF. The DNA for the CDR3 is TGCAGTGCTAGAGTACAGAACCAAGAGACCCAGTACTTC.

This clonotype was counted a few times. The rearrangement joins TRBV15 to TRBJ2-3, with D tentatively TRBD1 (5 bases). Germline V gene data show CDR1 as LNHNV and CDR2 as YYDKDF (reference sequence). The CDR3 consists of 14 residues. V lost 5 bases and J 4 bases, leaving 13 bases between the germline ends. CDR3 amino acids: CATSARAGADTQYF. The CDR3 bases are TGTGCCACCAGCGCCAGGGCTGGCGCAGATACGCAGTATTTT.

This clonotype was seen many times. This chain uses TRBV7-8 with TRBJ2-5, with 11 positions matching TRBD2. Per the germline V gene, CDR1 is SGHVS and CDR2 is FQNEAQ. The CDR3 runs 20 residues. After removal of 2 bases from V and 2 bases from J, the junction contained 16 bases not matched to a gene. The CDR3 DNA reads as TGTGCCAGCAGCTTATCAGGAGGACTAGCGGGCCTTTGGGGTCAAGAGACCCAGTACTTC. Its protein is CASSLSGGLAGLWGQETQYF.

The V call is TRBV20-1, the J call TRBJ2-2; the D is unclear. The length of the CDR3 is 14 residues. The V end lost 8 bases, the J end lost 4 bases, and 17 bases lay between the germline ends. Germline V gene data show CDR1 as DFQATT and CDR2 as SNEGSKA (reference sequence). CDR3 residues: CSPGRRVITGELFF. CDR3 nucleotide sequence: TGCAGTCCCGGAAGAAGGGTCATCACCGGGGAGCTGTTTTTT.

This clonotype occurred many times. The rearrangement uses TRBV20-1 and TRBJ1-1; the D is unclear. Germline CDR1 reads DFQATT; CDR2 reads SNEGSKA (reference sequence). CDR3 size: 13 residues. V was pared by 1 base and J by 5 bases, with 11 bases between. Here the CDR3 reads CSARALDGTEAFF. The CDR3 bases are TGCAGTGCTAGAGCCTTGGACGGGACTGAAGCTTTCTTT.